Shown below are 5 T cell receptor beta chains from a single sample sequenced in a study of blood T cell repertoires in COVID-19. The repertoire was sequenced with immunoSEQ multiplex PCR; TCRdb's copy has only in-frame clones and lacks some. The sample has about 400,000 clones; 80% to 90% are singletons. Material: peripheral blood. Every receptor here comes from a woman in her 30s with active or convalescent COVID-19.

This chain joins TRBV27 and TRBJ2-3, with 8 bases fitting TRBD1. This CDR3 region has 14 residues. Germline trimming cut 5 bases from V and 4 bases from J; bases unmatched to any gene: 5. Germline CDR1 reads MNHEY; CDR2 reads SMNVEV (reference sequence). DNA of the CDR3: TGTGCCAGCAGTCAGACAGGGGAGGCAGATACGCAGTATTTT. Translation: CASSQTGEADTQYF.

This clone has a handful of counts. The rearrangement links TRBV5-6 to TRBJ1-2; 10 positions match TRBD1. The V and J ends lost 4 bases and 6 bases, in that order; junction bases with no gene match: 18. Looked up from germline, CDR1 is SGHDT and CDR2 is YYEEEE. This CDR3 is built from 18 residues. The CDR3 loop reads CASSPSLWTGGFLDGYTF. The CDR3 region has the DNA TGTGCCAGCAGCCCGAGTTTATGGACAGGGGGGTTTTTGGATGGCTACACCTTC.

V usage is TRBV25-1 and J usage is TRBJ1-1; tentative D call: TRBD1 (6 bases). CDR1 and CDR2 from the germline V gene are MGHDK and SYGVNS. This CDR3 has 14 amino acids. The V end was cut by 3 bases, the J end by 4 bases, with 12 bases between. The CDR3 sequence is CASSEVTGLTEAFF. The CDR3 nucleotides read TGTGCCAGCAGTGAGGTGACAGGACTCACTGAAGCTTTCTTT.

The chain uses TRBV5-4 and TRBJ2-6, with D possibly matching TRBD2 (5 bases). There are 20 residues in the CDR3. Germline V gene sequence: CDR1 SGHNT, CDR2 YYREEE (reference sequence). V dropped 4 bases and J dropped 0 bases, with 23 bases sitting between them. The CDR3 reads CASSAGMVGEVSSGANVLTF. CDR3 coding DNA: TGTGCCAGCAGCGCGGGTATGGTCGGCGAAGTTTCCTCTGGGGCCAACGTCCTGACTTTC.

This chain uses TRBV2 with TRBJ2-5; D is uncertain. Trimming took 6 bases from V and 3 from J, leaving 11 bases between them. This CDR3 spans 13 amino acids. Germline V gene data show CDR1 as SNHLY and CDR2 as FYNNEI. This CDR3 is CASSLTEKETQYF. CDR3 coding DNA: TGTGCCAGCAGCCTGACTGAGAAAGAGACCCAGTACTTC.